Shown below are 30 T cell receptor beta chains from a single sample sequenced in a study of T cell repertoires in ileal Crohn's disease. TCRdb's copy holds only in-frame clones and misses some; the assay was immunoSEQ multiplex PCR. The profile shows a few thousand clones, almost 85% of them singletons. Sequencing was carried out using ileal tissue. Receptors were obtained from an adult with Crohn's disease.

The chain recombines TRBV19 with TRBJ1-4, with 7 bases matching TRBD1. The V and J ends lost 10 bases and 4 bases, in that order; junction bases with no gene match: 6. This CDR3 is built from 13 residues. Germline CDR1 is LNHDA and CDR2 is SQIVND (reference sequence). Here the CDR3 DNA reads TGTGCCACCTGGGACAGACTTAATGAAAAACTGTTTTTT. It encodes CATWDRLNEKLFF.

CDR3 residues: CASSFGTVGRDTEAFF. CDR3 sequence (DNA): TGTGCCAGCAGCTTTGGGACAGTAGGTAGGGACACTGAAGCTTTCTTT. The chain recombines TRBV7-9 with TRBJ1-1; TRBD1 matches at 7 bases. The V and J ends lost 3 bases and 3 bases, in that order; junction bases with no gene match: 10. Per germline, CDR1 SEHNR and CDR2 FQNEAQ (reference sequence). CDR3 length equals 16 residues.

The chain is built from TRBV29-1 and TRBJ1-1; perhaps TRBD1 as D (6 bases). The V and J ends lost 1 base and 4 bases respectively, with 13 bases between them. This CDR3 comprises 14 residues. Germline CDR1 reads SQVTM; CDR2 reads ANQGSEA. The CDR3 nucleotides read TGCAGCGTTGAAGCAGGGGCGGCGCGCACTGAAGCTTTCTTT. It codes for CSVEAGAARTEAFF.

The chain joins TRBV6-1 to TRBJ2-4, with a weak D call TRBD1 (5 bases). Germline V gives CDR1 MNHNS, CDR2 SASEGT. The CDR3 consists of 12 residues. V lost 9 bases to trimming and J lost 7 bases, with 13 bases between them. CDR3 nucleotides: TGTGCCAGTCATGCTCCAGGGAACATTCAGTACTTC. Protein: CASHAPGNIQYF.

This chain uses TRBV5-6 with TRBJ2-4; D possibly corresponds to TRBD1 (5 bases). The CDR3 spans 18 residues. The V gene lost 0 bases and the J gene lost 2 bases, with 18 bases spanning the gap. Germline lookup yields CDR1 SGHDT and CDR2 YYEEEE. The CDR3 bases are TGTGCCAGCAGCTTGGTACCAGGGTCGGACCCAACCAAAAACATTCAGTACTTC. This codes for CASSLVPGSDPTKNIQYF.

The CDR3 region has the DNA TGCGCCAGCAGCCAATCAGCGGGGGCCAGCTCCTACAATGAGCAGTTCTTC. Translating gives CASSQSAGASSYNEQFF. V and J are TRBV4-3 and TRBJ2-1, with 8 positions matching TRBD2. V was clipped by 2 bases and J by 0 bases; unmatched bases: 6. Per the germline V gene, CDR1 is LGHNA and CDR2 is YSLEER. This CDR3 is built from 17 residues.

This clone was counted a few times. Additional DNA sequences in this sample encode the identical CDR3. This chain joins TRBV5-6 and TRBJ1-4; 7 nucleotides align to TRBD1. Germline CDR1 and CDR2: SGHDT and YYEEEE. The length of the CDR3 is 16 residues. V gave up 3 bases and J gave up 1 base; unmatched junction bases: 6. This CDR3 reads CASSYKTGVTNEKLFF. Here the CDR3 DNA reads TGTGCCAGCAGCTACAAAACAGGGGTAACTAATGAAAAACTGTTTTTT.

J is TRBJ1-5 and V is TRBV9; D uncertain. Germline-derived CDR1 and CDR2 are SGDLS and YYNGEE. Trimming took 0 bases from V and 7 from J, leaving 8 bases between them. The CDR3 runs 13 residues. CDR3 sequence: CASSVGPEQPQHF. CDR3 sequence (DNA): TGTGCCAGCAGCGTAGGTCCCGAGCAGCCCCAGCATTTT.

The rearrangement links TRBV18 to TRBJ2-1, with TRBD1 matching 8 bases. The CDR3 runs to 15 residues. Germline lookup yields CDR1 KGHSH and CDR2 LQKENI. V gave up 2 bases and J gave up 3 bases; unmatched junction bases: 3. This CDR3 reads CASSPKGQVYNEQFF. In nucleotides, the CDR3 is TGTGCCAGCTCACCAAAGGGACAGGTCTACAATGAGCAGTTCTTC.

The chain is built from TRBV19 and TRBJ1-1; a weak D match, TRBD1 (5 bases). The germline CDR1 and CDR2 sequences are LNHDA and SQIVND (reference sequence). Trimming removed 6 bases at V and 1 base at J, with 15 bases between. The length of the CDR3 is 15 residues. The CDR3: CASRFISRGNTEAFF. As DNA, the CDR3 is TGTGCCAGTAGATTCATCTCTAGGGGGAACACTGAAGCTTTCTTT.

The chain joins TRBV5-8 to TRBJ2-7; 7 bases line up with TRBD1. The germline CDR1 and CDR2 sequences are SGHTS and YDEGEE. The trim removed 0 bases at V and 10 bases at J, leaving 10 bases unmatched. CDR3 length: 14 amino acids. The CDR3, as DNA: TGTGCCAGCAGCTTGGAAGGGGGACAGCTGGGCCAGTACTTC. Protein: CASSLEGGQLGQYF.

CDR3 protein: CASSWGVTQNIQYF. CDR3 sequence (DNA): TGTGCCAGCAGCTGGGGGGTAACCCAAAACATTCAGTACTTC. V usage is TRBV5-4 and J usage is TRBJ2-4, with D possibly being TRBD2 (6 bases). This CDR3 comprises 14 residues. CDR1 is SGHNT, CDR2 YYREEE, per germline (reference sequence). Trimming left V 3 bases short and J 5 bases short, with 12 bases between.

This chain uses TRBV27 with TRBJ2-4; 15 bases line up with TRBD2. The J segment lost 9 bases and the V segment lost 5 bases, leaving 5 bases of the junction unmatched. Germline loops: CDR1 MNHEY, CDR2 SMNVEV (reference sequence). The CDR3 length is 15 residues. As DNA, the CDR3 is TGTGCCAGCAGTCCAAGGACTAGCGGGGGGGCCATTCAGTACTTC. As protein: CASSPRTSGGAIQYF.

The rearrangement uses TRBV7-9 and TRBJ2-5, with 8 bases lining up with TRBD2. The CDR3 spans 14 residues. V shed 5 bases and J 3 bases; nucleotides not matched to a gene: 5. Germline V gene sequence: CDR1 SEHNR, CDR2 FQNEAQ (reference sequence). CDR3 residues: CASSQNSGKETQYF. CDR3 nucleotides: TGTGCCAGCAGCCAAAATAGCGGGAAAGAGACCCAGTACTTC.

This rearrangement joins TRBV4-1 to TRBJ2-7, with D possibly TRBD2 on 6 matching bases. Per the germline V gene, CDR1 is MGHRA and CDR2 is YSYEKL. Between the trimmed V and J ends, which lost 4 bases and 5 bases, there was a span of 24 bases. CDR3 length equals 17 residues. CDR3 nucleotides: TGCGCCAGCAGCCCAATTAGGAACCGGGAGCCAAGCCACGAGCAGTACTTC. As protein: CASSPIRNREPSHEQYF.

CDR3: CASGDFGAEQYF. The CDR3 DNA reads TGTGCCAGCGGGGACTTTGGGGCCGAGCAGTACTTC. This rearrangement joins TRBV6-6 to TRBJ2-7; D possibly corresponds to TRBD2 (6 bases). Per germline, CDR1 MNHNY and CDR2 SVGAGI (reference sequence). With 8 bases removed from V and 6 bases from J, the gap between germline ends came to 14 bases. The CDR3 is 12 amino acids.

This clone was found once. The chain has TRBV25-1 and TRBJ2-1, with 8 bases that match TRBD1. CDR1 and CDR2 from the germline V gene are MGHDK and SYGVNS. This CDR3 region has 15 residues. Trimming took 4 bases from V and 4 from J; bases not matched to a gene: 6. The CDR3 DNA is TGTGCCAGCAGTGGATGGACAGGGAGATACAATGAGCAGTTCTTC. Translation gives CASSGWTGRYNEQFF.

J is TRBJ2-7 and V is TRBV7-9; TRBD2 matches at 8 bases. Trimming removed 4 bases from V and 5 bases from J; junction bases left unmatched: 7. The germline V gene has CDR1 SEHNR and CDR2 FQNEAQ (reference sequence). CDR3 size: 14 residues. This CDR3 is CASSSSGGYHEQYF. The CDR3 nucleotides read TGTGCCAGCAGCTCCTCGGGGGGGTATCACGAGCAGTACTTC.

In its sample, this clone was seen once. J is TRBJ2-5 and V is TRBV19, with TRBD1 matching 12 bases. Germline CDR1 is LNHDA and CDR2 is SQIVND (reference sequence). V shed 5 bases and J 5 bases; nucleotides not matched to a gene: 15. The CDR3 spans 18 residues. This CDR3 reads CASSRAHSGTGGAETQYF. The CDR3, as DNA: TGTGCCAGTAGTCGTGCCCACTCCGGGACAGGGGGCGCGGAGACCCAGTACTTC.

The V gene is TRBV7-2, the J gene TRBJ1-6; D call uncertain. Deletions cut 2 bases from V and 8 bases from J, with 10 bases between. The germline CDR1 and CDR2 sequences are SGHTA and FQGNSA. CDR3 length: 14 residues. The CDR3, as DNA: TGTGCCAGCAGCTTACACGGGTCGGATTCACCCCTCCACTTT. It encodes CASSLHGSDSPLHF. Using reference TRBV7-2 and TRBJ1-6 for the parts outside the CDR3, the full variable domain is GAGVSQSPSNKVTEKGKDVELRCDPISGHTALYWYRQSLGQGLEFLIYFQGNSAPDKSGLPSDRFSAERTGGSVSTLTIQRTQQEDSAVYLCASSLHGSDSPLHFGNGTRLTVT.

The chain couples TRBV5-6 to TRBJ1-2; 8 nucleotides line up with TRBD1. Looked up from germline, CDR1 is SGHDT and CDR2 is YYEEEE. The junction had 16 bases not matched to a gene; V was cut back by 2 bases and J by 4 bases. The CDR3 length is 18 residues. The CDR3 is CASSFGIRPGQGPYGYTF. The DNA of the CDR3 is TGTGCCAGCAGCTTCGGCATCCGACCTGGACAGGGACCCTATGGCTACACCTTC.

J is TRBJ2-5 and V is TRBV5-1; TRBD2 is a possible D gene (5 bases). The CDR3 loop spans 12 amino acids. Germline V gene sequence: CDR1 SGHRS, CDR2 YFSETQ. Trimming left V 2 bases short and J 14 bases short, with 16 bases between. CDR3 in DNA: TGCGCCAGCAGCTTCCTTGGAGAGGGAAGCTACTTC. Amino acids: CASSFLGEGSYF.

This clone was recorded a few times. This chain uses TRBV28 with TRBJ1-5, with 9 bases matching TRBD1. V lost 5 bases, J lost 11 bases, and 16 bases stayed unmatched. Germline CDR1 is MDHEN and CDR2 is SYDVKM. The CDR3 sequence is 16 residues long. In DNA, the CDR3 is TGTGCCAGCAGTCTATCCGGGACAGGGAATTCATGGACCCAGCATTTT. As protein: CASSLSGTGNSWTQHF.

By sample share, this clone is large (0.1 to 1%). J is TRBJ2-6 and V is TRBV28, with unresolved D. The CDR3 has 15 amino acids. Trimming shortened V by 2 bases and J by 5 bases, and 10 bases separated the two germline ends. CDR1 is MDHEN and CDR2 is SYDVKM in the germline V gene. The CDR3 DNA reads TGTGCCAGCAGTTTAGGAGTTCCGTGGGCCAACGTCCTGACTTTC. Encoded protein: CASSLGVPWANVLTF.

The chain joins TRBV7-2 to TRBJ1-2, with TRBD1 as a possible D gene (6 bases). V was pared by 1 base and J by 8 bases, with 17 bases between. The CDR3 is 15 amino acids. Germline lookup yields CDR1 SGHTA and CDR2 FQGNSA. CDR3 in amino acids: CASSLGPGTTEGYTF. CDR3 DNA sequence: TGTGCCAGCAGCTTAGGCCCCGGGACAACGGAGGGCTACACCTTC.

V gene TRBV27 combines with J gene TRBJ2-2; TRBD2 aligns across 7 bases. Germline trimming cut 6 bases from V and 4 bases from J; bases unmatched to any gene: 2. This CDR3 is built from 13 residues. CDR1 and CDR2 (germline): MNHEY, SMNVEV (reference sequence). CDR3 in amino acids: CASSAGATGELFF. CDR3 coding DNA: TGTGCCAGCAGCGCGGGAGCCACCGGGGAGCTGTTTTTT.

The gene calls are TRBV28 and TRBJ1-5; D remains ambiguous. The length of the CDR3 is 12 residues. V dropped 6 bases and J dropped 4 bases, with 7 bases sitting between them. Germline-derived CDR1 and CDR2 are MDHEN and SYDVKM. CDR3 sequence (DNA): TGTGCCAGCAGGGCGGGGAATCAGCCCCAGCATTTT. The encoded protein is CASRAGNQPQHF.

In its sample, this clone was seen a few times. CDR3 bases: TGTGCCAGCTCACCACCCGAACGGGCTGGGGGCCTCTATGGCTACACCTTC. It codes for CASSPPERAGGLYGYTF. This sequence joins TRBV18 and TRBJ1-2; a possible D gene is TRBD1 (6 bases). Germline loops: CDR1 KGHSH, CDR2 LQKENI. Trimming took 0 bases from V and 4 from J, leaving 18 bases between them. This CDR3 has 17 residues.

This clone was counted between two and nine times. This sequence joins TRBV6-1 and TRBJ1-2; 11 positions match TRBD1. Looked up from germline, CDR1 is MNHNS and CDR2 is SASEGT. Trimming cost V 6 bases and J 4 bases; bases outside gene matches: 7. The CDR3 loop spans 15 amino acids. The CDR3 here is CASRGGQGAAYGYTF. The CDR3 DNA sequence: TGTGCCAGCAGGGGCGGACAGGGGGCGGCCTATGGCTACACCTTC.

The chain employs TRBV7-2 and TRBJ1-5, with 7 bases fitting TRBD1. CDR1 SGHTA and CDR2 FQGNSA come from the germline V gene. The V and J ends lost 3 bases and 4 bases, in that order; junction bases with no gene match: 0. This CDR3 contains 13 residues. Written as DNA, the CDR3 is TGTGCCAGCAGCTTGGACAGGAATCAGCCCCAGCATTTT. Translating it yields CASSLDRNQPQHF.